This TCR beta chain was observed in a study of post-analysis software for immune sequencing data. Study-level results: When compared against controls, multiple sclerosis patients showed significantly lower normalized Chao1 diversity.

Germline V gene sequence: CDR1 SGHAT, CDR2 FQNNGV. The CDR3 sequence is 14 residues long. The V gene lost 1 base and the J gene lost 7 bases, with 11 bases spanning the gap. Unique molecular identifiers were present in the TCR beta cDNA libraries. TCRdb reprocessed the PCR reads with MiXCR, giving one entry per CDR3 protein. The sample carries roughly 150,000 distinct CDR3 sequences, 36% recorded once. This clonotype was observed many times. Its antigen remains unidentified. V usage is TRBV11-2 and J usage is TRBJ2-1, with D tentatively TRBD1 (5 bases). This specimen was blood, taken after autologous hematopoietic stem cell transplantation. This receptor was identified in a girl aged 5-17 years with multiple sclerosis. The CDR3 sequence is CASSLVGVNNEQFF. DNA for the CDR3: TGTGCCAGCAGCTTAGTAGGGGTAAATAATGAGCAGTTCTTC.